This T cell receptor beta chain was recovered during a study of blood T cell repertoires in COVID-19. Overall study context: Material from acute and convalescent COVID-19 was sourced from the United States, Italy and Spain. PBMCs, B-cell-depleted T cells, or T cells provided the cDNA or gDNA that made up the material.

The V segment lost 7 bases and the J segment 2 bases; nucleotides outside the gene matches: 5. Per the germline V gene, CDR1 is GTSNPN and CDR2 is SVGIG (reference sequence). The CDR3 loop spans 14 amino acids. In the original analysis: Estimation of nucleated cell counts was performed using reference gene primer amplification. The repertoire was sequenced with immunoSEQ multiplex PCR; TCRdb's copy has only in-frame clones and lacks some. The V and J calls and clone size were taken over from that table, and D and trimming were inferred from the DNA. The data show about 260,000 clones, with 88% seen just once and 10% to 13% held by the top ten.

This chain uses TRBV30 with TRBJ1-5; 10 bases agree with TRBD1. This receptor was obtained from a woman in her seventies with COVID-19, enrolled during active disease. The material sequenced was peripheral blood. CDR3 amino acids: CASRDRGGNQPQHF. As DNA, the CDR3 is TGTGCCTCGAGGGACAGGGGAGGCAATCAGCCCCAGCATTTT.